Sequencing of this TCR beta chain was carried out in a study of post-analysis software for immune sequencing data. Study at large: Recorded subtypes: relapsing-remitting, secondary progressive, progressive-relapsing; some patients unannotated.

Built from TCR beta cDNA, the libraries had unique molecular identifiers in them. T cells, roughly 0.9 to 11 million of them, yielded about 500,000 cDNA molecules. TCRdb re-called the PCR reads with MiXCR, one entry per CDR3 protein. Among some 890,000 distinct CDR3 sequences listed, approximately 50% were seen once. Concerning this clonotype: Its antigen is not identified.

Findings and limits, study-wide: Four or five TRBV segments, including TRBV5-6, TRBV5-1 and TRBV20-1, were more frequent in patients than controls. F measure clustering grouped samples strongly by preparation batch. Significantly lower normalized Chao1 diversity was found in patients with multiple sclerosis relative to controls.

This CDR3 spans 15 amino acids. Trimming cost V 1 base and J 5 bases, with 17 bases left between them. The germline CDR1 and CDR2 sequences are DFQATT and SNEGSKA (reference sequence). This TCR came from a girl between 5 and 17 years old with multiple sclerosis. The chain combines TRBV20-1 with TRBJ1-1; D may be TRBD1 (6 bases). Sequencing used blood. In nucleotides, the CDR3 is TGCAGTGCTAGAGCCCTACAGGGAAGTGGGACTGAAGCTTTCTTT. It is translated as CSARALQGSGTEAFF.